One sample yielded the 20 T cell receptor beta chains listed below, sequenced in a study of early T cells in non-severe SARS-CoV-2 infection. TCRdb reprocessed the 5' RACE reads via MiXCR and lists one record per CDR3 protein. This table has tens of thousands of distinct CDR3 sequences, just under 4.5% appearing once. Sequencing was performed on whole blood. These receptors all come from an adult who was a healthcare worker with PCR-confirmed SARS-CoV-2 infection or an uninfected control (not recorded which).

The chain is built from TRBV29-1 and TRBJ2-7; D might be TRBD2 (6 bases). The V end lost 7 bases, the J end lost 1 base, and 20 bases lay between the germline ends. Germline lookup yields CDR1 SQVTM and CDR2 ANQGSEA. The CDR3 contains 15 residues. The CDR3, as DNA: TGCAGCGCTACAAGGACTACCCGCGGTTCCTACGAGCAGTACTTC. It is translated as CSATRTTRGSYEQYF.

Details on this clonotype: Just one base apart from a much larger clone, this may be a read error. The chain joins TRBV18 to TRBJ2-6; D uncertain. The length of the CDR3 is 14 residues. CDR1 is KGHSH and CDR2 is LQKENI in the germline V gene. The CDR3 here is CASSPVGGVNVLTF. The DNA for the CDR3 is TGTGCCAGCTCCCCTGTGGGTGGGGTCAACGTCCTGACTTTC.

This clonotype was recorded many times. V is TRBV20-1 and J is TRBJ1-2, with 12 nucleotides matching TRBD1. The CDR3 contains 15 residues. The germline V gene encodes CDR1 DFQATT and CDR2 SNEGSKA (reference sequence). J gave up 4 bases and V 8 bases, and 11 bases lay outside the gene matches. CDR3 DNA sequence: TGCAGTCCGGGACAGGGGGCGTCCAACCCCTATGGCTACACCTTC. The encoded protein is CSPGQGASNPYGYTF.

The sample holds many counts of this clonotype. This chain uses TRBV3-1 with TRBJ2-5; 11 bases agree with TRBD2. Losses at the gene ends were 4 bases for V and 5 bases for J; bases not matched to a gene: 12. This CDR3 comprises 17 residues. The germline gives CDR1 LGHDT, CDR2 YNNKEL (reference sequence). This chain's CDR3 is CASSPRGFSGRGETQYF. The DNA of the CDR3 is TGTGCCAGCAGCCCCCGCGGGTTTAGCGGGAGGGGGGAGACCCAGTACTTC.

This clonotype was seen many times. The rearrangement joins TRBV6-2 or TRBV6-3 to TRBJ2-1, with D unresolved. Trimming left V 1 base short and J 9 bases short, with 13 bases between. Germline V gene data show CDR1 as MNHEY and CDR2 as SVGEGT. This CDR3 is 14 amino acids long. The CDR3 DNA follows: TGTGCCAGCAGTTACTATTTGGGTTGGGGTGAGCAGTTCTTC. Its translation: CASSYYLGWGEQFF.

Only a few counts were recorded for this clonotype. The V and J genes are TRBV12-3 or TRBV12-4 and TRBJ2-7; 9 nucleotides line up with TRBD1. V was pared by 6 bases and J by 3 bases, with 18 bases of the junction left unmatched. There are 18 residues in the CDR3. The CDR3 loop is CASSPTSGTGGRVYEQYF. In DNA form, the CDR3 reads TGTGCCAGCAGCCCGACGAGCGGAACAGGGGGCCGGGTCTACGAGCAGTACTTC.

This clonotype was found a few times. V is TRBV6-2 or TRBV6-3 and J is TRBJ2-5; D gene unclear. With 6 bases removed from V and 1 base from J, the gap between germline ends came to 12 bases. Germline assignment: CDR1 MNHEY and CDR2 SVGEGT. This CDR3 contains 14 residues. CDR3 DNA sequence: TGTGCCAGCAGCATAATGGCGACCCAAGAGACCCAGTACTTC. Translated: CASSIMATQETQYF.

The rearrangement joins TRBV4-3 to TRBJ2-4, with TRBD1 identical over 9 bases. This CDR3 has 18 residues. J lost 3 bases, V lost 0 bases, and 9 bases had no gene match. Germline loops: CDR1 LGHNA, CDR2 YSLEER. The CDR3 DNA is TGCGCCAGCAGCCAAGAAGTTGGGACAGGGCTCGTCAAAAACATTCAGTACTTC. Encoded protein: CASSQEVGTGLVKNIQYF.

This clonotype occurred a few times. This chain uses TRBV7-2 with TRBJ2-1, with TRBD1 matching over 7 bases. CDR1 and CDR2 from the germline V gene are SGHTA and FQGNSA. The CDR3 is made up of 16 amino acids. V lost 5 bases, J lost 1 base, and 8 bases stayed unmatched. CDR3 in amino acids: CASSQRQGGSYNEQFF. The DNA of the CDR3 is TGTGCCAGCAGCCAGCGACAGGGCGGTTCCTACAATGAGCAGTTCTTC.

This clonotype was detected only a few times. This could be a read error, since a much larger clone is one nucleotide away. The chain employs TRBV28 and TRBJ1-1, with a weak D call TRBD1 (5 bases). Germline V gene sequence: CDR1 MDHEN, CDR2 SYDVKM. The CDR3 loop spans 12 amino acids. The CDR3 DNA reads as TGTGCCAGCAGGGACATGAACACTGAAGATTTCTTT. This gives the protein CASRDMNTEDFF.

This clonotype was observed at least ten times. The CDR3 loop is CASSSSGINTEAFF. CDR3 nucleotide sequence: TGTGCCAGCAGCTCGAGCGGGATCAACACTGAAGCTTTCTTT. V usage is TRBV11-3 and J usage is TRBJ1-1; no reliable D call. Germline V gene data show CDR1 as SGHNT and CDR2 as YENEEA. The CDR3 has 14 residues. V gave up 4 bases and J gave up 2 bases, with 11 bases separating them.

This clonotype has a count of ten or more. This chain uses TRBV28 with TRBJ2-1; 10 nucleotides line up with TRBD2. The V gene's germline CDR1 is MDHEN and CDR2 SYDVKM. J lost 7 bases, V lost 2 bases, and 8 bases had no gene match. This CDR3 comprises 16 residues. CDR3 sequence reads: CASSLAGLAEINEQFF. The DNA for the CDR3 is TGTGCCAGCAGTTTAGCTGGACTAGCGGAAATAAATGAGCAGTTCTTC.

By its share, this clonotype is medium-sized. The chain combines TRBV28 with TRBJ2-7; D tentatively fits TRBD1 or TRBD2 (5 bases each). The CDR3 length is 12 residues. Germline assignment: CDR1 MDHEN and CDR2 SYDVKM. V was clipped by 7 bases and J by 9 bases, with 16 bases between them. The CDR3 is CASTPQRGPQYF. For the CDR3, the DNA is TGTGCCAGCACCCCTCAACGGGGCCCGCAGTACTTC.

This clonotype is classed as medium-sized. This chain joins TRBV19 and TRBJ2-7, with 7 positions matching TRBD2. Germline assignment: CDR1 LNHDA and CDR2 SQIVND (reference sequence). The CDR3 sequence is 15 residues long. V gave up 3 bases and J gave up 5 bases; unmatched junction bases: 10. This chain's CDR3 is CASSITAGILNEQYF. Here the CDR3 DNA reads TGTGCCAGTAGTATCACAGCGGGAATATTAAACGAGCAGTACTTC.

This clonotype was counted many times. The DNA for the CDR3 is TGTGCCAGCAGCTTAGTGGCGGGAAGCACAGATACGCAGTATTTT. Translating it yields CASSLVAGSTDTQYF. The chain links TRBV11-2 to TRBJ2-3; tentatively, D is TRBD2 (6 bases). The CDR3 spans 15 residues. Between the trimmed V and J ends, which lost 1 base and 0 bases, there was a span of 8 bases. The germline V gene encodes CDR1 SGHAT and CDR2 FQNNGV.

The rearrangement joins TRBV5-4 to TRBJ1-4; D not resolved. V was pared by 4 bases and J by 10 bases, with 17 bases between. Per the germline V gene, CDR1 is SGHNT and CDR2 is YYREEE (reference sequence). The CDR3 has 14 residues. The CDR3 coding sequence is TGTGCCAGCAGCACTGCGGACGCCGGTGGAAAACTGTTTTTT. It yields the protein CASSTADAGGKLFF.

By share, this clonotype counts as medium-sized. The chain carries TRBV2 and TRBJ1-5; the D gene is possibly TRBD1 (5 bases). The CDR3 runs to 13 residues. V was cut by 4 bases and J by 7 bases, with 11 bases left in between. Germline lookup yields CDR1 SNHLY and CDR2 FYNNEI. CDR3 region: CASSGGRQQPQHF. The CDR3 nucleotides are TGTGCCAGCAGTGGGGGCAGGCAACAGCCCCAGCATTTT.

The chain has TRBV6-6 and TRBJ2-7, with 9 bases lining up with TRBD2. V dropped 6 bases and J dropped 5; count of bases not matched to a gene: 14. Germline V gene data show CDR1 as MNHNY and CDR2 as SVGAGI (reference sequence). The CDR3 is 16 amino acids. CDR3 coding DNA: TGTGCCAGCAGACACAACCCCGCGGGAGGGCCCCACGAGCAGTACTTC. Translating gives CASRHNPAGGPHEQYF.

There are many counts of this clonotype. V gene TRBV28 combines with J gene TRBJ1-5; perhaps TRBD1 as D (5 bases). Per germline, CDR1 MDHEN and CDR2 SYDVKM. Trimming took 5 bases from V and 6 from J, leaving 17 bases between them. This CDR3 has 15 residues. CDR3: CASSLPFGGGQPQHF. The CDR3 nucleotides read TGTGCCAGCAGTCTCCCCTTTGGGGGAGGTCAGCCCCAGCATTTT.

This clonotype was seen at least ten times. As DNA, the CDR3 is TGCAGTGCTAGCAGAGGGAGTTGGTCCTACGAGCAGTACTTC. Encoded protein: CSASRGSWSYEQYF. The rearrangement uses TRBV20-1 and TRBJ2-7, with a tentative D call TRBD2 (5 bases). The length of the CDR3 is 14 residues. The V end lost 3 bases, the J end lost 1 base, and 13 bases lay between the germline ends. Germline assignment: CDR1 DFQATT and CDR2 SNEGSKA (reference sequence).